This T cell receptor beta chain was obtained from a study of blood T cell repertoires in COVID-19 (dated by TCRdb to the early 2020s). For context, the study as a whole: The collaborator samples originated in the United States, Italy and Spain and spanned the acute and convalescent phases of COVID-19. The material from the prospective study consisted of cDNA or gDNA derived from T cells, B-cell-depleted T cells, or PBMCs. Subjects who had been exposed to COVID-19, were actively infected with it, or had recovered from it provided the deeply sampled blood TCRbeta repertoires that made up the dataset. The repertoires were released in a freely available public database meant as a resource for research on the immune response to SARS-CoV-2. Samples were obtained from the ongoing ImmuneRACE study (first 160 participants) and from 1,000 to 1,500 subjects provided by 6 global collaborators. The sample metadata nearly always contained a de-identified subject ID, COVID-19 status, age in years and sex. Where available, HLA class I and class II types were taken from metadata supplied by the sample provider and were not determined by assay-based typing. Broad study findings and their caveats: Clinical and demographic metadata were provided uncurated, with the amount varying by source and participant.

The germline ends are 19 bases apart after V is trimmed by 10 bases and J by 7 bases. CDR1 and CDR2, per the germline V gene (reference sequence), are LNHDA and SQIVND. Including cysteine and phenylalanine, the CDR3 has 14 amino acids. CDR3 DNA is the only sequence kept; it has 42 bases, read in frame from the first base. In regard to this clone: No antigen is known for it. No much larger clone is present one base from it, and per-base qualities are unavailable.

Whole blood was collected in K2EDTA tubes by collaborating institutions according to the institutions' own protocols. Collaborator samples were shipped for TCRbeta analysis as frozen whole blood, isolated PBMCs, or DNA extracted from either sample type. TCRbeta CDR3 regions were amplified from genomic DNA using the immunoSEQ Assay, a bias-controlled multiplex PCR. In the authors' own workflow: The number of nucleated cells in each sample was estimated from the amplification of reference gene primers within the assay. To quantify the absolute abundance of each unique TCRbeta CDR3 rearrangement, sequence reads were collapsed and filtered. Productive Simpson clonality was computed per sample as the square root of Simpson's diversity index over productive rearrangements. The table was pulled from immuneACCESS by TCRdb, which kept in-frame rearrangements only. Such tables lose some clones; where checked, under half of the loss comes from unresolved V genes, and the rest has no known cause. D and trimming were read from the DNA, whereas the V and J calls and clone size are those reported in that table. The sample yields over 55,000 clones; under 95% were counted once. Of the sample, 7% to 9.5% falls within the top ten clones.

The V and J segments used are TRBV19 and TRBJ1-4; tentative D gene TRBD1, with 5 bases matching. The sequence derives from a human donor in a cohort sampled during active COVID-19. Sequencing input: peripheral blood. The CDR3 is CAISTLTVPEKLFF. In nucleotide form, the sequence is TGTGCCATATCTACCTTGACAGTCCCTGAAAAACTGTTTTTT.